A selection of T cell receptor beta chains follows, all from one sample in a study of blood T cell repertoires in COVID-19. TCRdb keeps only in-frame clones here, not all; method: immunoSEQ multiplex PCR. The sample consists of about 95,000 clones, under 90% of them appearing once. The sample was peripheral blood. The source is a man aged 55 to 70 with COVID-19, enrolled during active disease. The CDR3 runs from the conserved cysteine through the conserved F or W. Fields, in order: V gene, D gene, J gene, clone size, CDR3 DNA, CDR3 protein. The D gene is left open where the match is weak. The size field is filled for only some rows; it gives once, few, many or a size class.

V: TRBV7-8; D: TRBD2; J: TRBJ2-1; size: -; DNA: TGTGCCAGCAGCCCCTTCAGGCGGGAGGACCATGAGCAGTTCTTC; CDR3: CASSPFRREDHEQFF
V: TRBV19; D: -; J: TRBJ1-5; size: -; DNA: TGTGCCAGTAGAGTCAGCGAGAGGCCCCAGCATTTT; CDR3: CASRVSERPQHF
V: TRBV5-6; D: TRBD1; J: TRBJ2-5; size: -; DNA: TGTGCCAGCAGCGAGGACAGGGGGGAGACCCAGTACTTC; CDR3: CASSEDRGETQYF
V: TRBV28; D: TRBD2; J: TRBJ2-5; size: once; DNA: TGTGCCAGCAAAACGGGAGGGCCCCAAGAGACCCAGTACTTC; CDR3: CASKTGGPQETQYF
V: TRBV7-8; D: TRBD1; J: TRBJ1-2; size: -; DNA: TGTGCCAGCAGCTTTAACAGGGGGCCGAATGGCTACACCTTC; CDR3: CASSFNRGPNGYTF
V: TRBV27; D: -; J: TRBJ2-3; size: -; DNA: TGTGCCAGCAGCGTGTCGCGGCAGTACACAGATACGCAGTATTTT; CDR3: CASSVSRQYTDTQYF
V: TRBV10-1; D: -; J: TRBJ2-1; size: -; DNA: TGCGCCAGCAGTGACCCTCGGGTCCCTCTCCGGGAGCAGTTCTTC; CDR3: CASSDPRVPLREQFF
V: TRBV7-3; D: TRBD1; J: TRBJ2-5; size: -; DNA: TGTGCCAGCAGCTCGGGGACAGGGGGCCGTGAGACCCAGTACTTC; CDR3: CASSSGTGGRETQYF
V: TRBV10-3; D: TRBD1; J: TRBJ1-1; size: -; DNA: TGTGCCATCAGTGCCCCGGGACAGGGGGATACTGAAGCTTTCTTT; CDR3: CAISAPGQGDTEAFF
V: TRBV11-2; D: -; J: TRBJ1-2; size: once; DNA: TGTGCCAGCAGCCAGGCTGGGGCACCCGAGGATGGCTACACCTTC; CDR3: CASSQAGAPEDGYTF
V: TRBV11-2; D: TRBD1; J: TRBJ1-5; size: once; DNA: TGTGCCAGCAGCCTAAGACAGGGGGATCAGCCCCAGCATTTT; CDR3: CASSLRQGDQPQHF
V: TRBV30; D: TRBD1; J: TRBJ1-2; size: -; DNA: TGTGCCTGGAGTGGGTATTACAGGGGAGGTTATGGCTACACCTTC; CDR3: CAWSGYYRGGYGYTF
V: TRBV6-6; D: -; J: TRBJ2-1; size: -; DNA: TGTGCCAGCAGTGTGGACACAATCAATGAGCAGTTCTTC; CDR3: CASSVDTINEQFF
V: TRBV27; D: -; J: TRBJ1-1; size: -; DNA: TGTGCCAGCAGTTTCTCGGTTGTTCTAGGAGGGAAGAACACTGAAGCTTTCTTT; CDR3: CASSFSVVLGGKNTEAFF
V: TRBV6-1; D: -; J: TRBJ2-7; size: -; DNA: TGTGCCAGCAGTGAAGGGGGCAGTTCCTACGAGCAGTACTTC; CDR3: CASSEGGSSYEQYF
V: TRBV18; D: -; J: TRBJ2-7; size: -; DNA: TGTGCCAGCTCACCATCAGGGGCCTACGAGCAGTACTTC; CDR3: CASSPSGAYEQYF
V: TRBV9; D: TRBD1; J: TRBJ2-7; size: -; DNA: TGTGCCAGCAGCGGAGGCCCCGGGACAGGGGTCTACGAGCAGTACTTC; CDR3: CASSGGPGTGVYEQYF